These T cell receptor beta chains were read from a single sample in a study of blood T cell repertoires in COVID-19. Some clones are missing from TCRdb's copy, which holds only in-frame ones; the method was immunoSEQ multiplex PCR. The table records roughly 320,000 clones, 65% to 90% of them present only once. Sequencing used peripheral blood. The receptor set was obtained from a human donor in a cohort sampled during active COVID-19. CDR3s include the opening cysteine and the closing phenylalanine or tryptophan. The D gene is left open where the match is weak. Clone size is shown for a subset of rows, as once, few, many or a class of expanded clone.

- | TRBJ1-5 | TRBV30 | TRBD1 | TGTGCCTGGAGTGAGCGACAGGGTGGTAGCAATCAGCCCCAGCATTTT | CAWSERQGGSNQPQHF
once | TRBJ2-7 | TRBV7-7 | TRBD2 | TGTGCCAGCAGCTTAGCCCCCGGGACTAGCGGCGAGCAGTACTTC | CASSLAPGTSGEQYF
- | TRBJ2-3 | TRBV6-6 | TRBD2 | TGTGCCAGCAGTCCCGAGGGGGTAGCGGGGGTGATTCACACAGATACGCAGTATTTT | CASSPEGVAGVIHTDTQYF
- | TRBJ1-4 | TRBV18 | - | TGTGCCAGCTCACTATTCACACAGGGTGCTAATGAAAAACTGTTTTTT | CASSLFTQGANEKLFF
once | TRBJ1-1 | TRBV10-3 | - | TGTGCCATCAGGGACAGTGTAATGAACACTGAAGCTTTCTTT | CAIRDSVMNTEAFF
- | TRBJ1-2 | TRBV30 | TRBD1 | TGTGCCTGGAGGGGGACAGGGTTCTATGGCTACACCTTC | CAWRGTGFYGYTF
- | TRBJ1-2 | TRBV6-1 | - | TGTGCCAGCAGTGAAGCCCGTACAGGGCGGAATGGCTACACCTTC | CASSEARTGRNGYTF
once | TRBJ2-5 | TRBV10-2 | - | TGCGCCAGCAGCGGAACAGGGTTAGAGACCCAGTACTTC | CASSGTGLETQYF
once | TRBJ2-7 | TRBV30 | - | TGTGCCTGGTCACAGTTGAACGAGCAGTACTTC | CAWSQLNEQYF
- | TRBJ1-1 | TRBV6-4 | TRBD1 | TGTGCCAGCAGAATGACAGGGGAATCGGACACTGAAGCTTTCTTT | CASRMTGESDTEAFF
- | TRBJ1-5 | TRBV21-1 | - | TGTGCCAGCAGCAAACTGGCCCGACATTATAGCAATCAGCCCCAGCATTTT | CASSKLARHYSNQPQHF
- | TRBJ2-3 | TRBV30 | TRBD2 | TGTGCCTGGAGTGTAGCGGGAGACACAGATACGCAGTATTTT | CAWSVAGDTDTQYF
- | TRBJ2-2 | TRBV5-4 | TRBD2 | TGTGCCAGCAGCTTGCCACTAGCGGGGGAACTAAACACCGGGGAGCTGTTTTTT | CASSLPLAGELNTGELFF
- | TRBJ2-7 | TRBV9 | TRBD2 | TGTGCCAGCACGCCGGGACTAGCGGAGTACGAGCAGTACTTC | CASTPGLAEYEQYF
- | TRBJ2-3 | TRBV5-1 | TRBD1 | TGCGCCAGCAGCTTAGTACATGGGGACAGGCTCCAGTATTTT | CASSLVHGDRLQYF
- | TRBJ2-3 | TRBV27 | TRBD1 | TGTGCCAGCAGTTTGCAGGGGGCGACGGATACGCAGTATTTT | CASSLQGATDTQYF
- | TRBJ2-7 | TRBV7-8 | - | TGTGCCAGCAGCTTCCACAGGGTCAACGAGCAGTACTTC | CASSFHRVNEQYF
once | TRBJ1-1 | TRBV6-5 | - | TGTGCCAGCAGTTATGGGAGGGAAGCTTTCTTT | CASSYGREAFF
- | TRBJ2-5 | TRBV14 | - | TGTGCCAGCAGCCAAGGACTAGGGCGGGAGACCCAGTACTTC | CASSQGLGRETQYF
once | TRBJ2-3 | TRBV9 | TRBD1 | TGTGCCAGCAGCTTACGACAGGGAACTTCCGATACGCAGTATTTT | CASSLRQGTSDTQYF
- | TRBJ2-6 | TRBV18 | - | TGTGCCAGCTCACGCGACAGCTCTGGGGCCAACGTCCTGACTTTC | CASSRDSSGANVLTF
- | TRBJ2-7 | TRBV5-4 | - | TGTGCCAGCAGCTTGCCAGGGAACTACGAGCAGTACTTC | CASSLPGNYEQYF
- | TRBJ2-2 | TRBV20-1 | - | TGCAGTGCTAGATACGGCGGGGAGCTGTTTTTT | CSARYGGELFF
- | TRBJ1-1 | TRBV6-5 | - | TGTGCCAGCAGTCCCCTTGCGGGAGCTGAAGCTTTCTTT | CASSPLAGAEAFF
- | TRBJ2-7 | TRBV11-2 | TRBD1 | TGTGCCAGCTCGGGGGACAGGAGCTACGAGCAGTACTTC | CASSGDRSYEQYF
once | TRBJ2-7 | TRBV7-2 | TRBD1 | TGTGCCAGCAGCTCACAGGGACAGGTGAACGAGCAGTACTTC | CASSSQGQVNEQYF
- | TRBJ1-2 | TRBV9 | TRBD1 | TGTGCCAGCAGGGGTAAGCGTATGGATACAGGGGCTTACTATGGCTACACCTTC | CASRGKRMDTGAYYGYTF
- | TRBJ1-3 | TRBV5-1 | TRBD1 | TGCGCCAGCAGCGGGACAGCTGGAAACACCATATATTTT | CASSGTAGNTIYF
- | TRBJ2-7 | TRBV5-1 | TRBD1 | TGCGCCAGCAGCACGGGACAGACTGCATACGAGCAGTACTTC | CASSTGQTAYEQYF
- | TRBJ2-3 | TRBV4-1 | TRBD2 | TGCGCCAGCAGCCAAGGCTTACTAGCGGGGGGGGCTACAGATACGCAGTATTTT | CASSQGLLAGGATDTQYF
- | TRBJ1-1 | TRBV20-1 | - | TGCAGTGCTCTATCCGCCTACGGGGCTTTCTTT | CSALSAYGAFF
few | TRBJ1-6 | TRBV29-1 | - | TGCAGCGTTGCCGTAGAGGACAGCTCCTCCTCCTATAATTCACCCCTCCACTTT | CSVAVEDSSSSYNSPLHF
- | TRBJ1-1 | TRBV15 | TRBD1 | TGTGCCACCAGCAGAGATCGGCAGGGGGAGACTGAAGCTTTCTTT | CATSRDRQGETEAFF
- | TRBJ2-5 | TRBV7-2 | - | TGTGCCAGCAGCTTAGTGGGGGGCCAAGAGACCCAGTACTTC | CASSLVGGQETQYF
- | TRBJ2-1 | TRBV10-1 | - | TGCGCCAGCAGTGAGGCGCTAGCCGATGAGCAGTTCTTC | CASSEALADEQFF
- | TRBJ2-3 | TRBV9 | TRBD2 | TGTGCCAGCAGCGTAGTGGGACTAGGGAGCACAGATACGCAGTATTTT | CASSVVGLGSTDTQYF